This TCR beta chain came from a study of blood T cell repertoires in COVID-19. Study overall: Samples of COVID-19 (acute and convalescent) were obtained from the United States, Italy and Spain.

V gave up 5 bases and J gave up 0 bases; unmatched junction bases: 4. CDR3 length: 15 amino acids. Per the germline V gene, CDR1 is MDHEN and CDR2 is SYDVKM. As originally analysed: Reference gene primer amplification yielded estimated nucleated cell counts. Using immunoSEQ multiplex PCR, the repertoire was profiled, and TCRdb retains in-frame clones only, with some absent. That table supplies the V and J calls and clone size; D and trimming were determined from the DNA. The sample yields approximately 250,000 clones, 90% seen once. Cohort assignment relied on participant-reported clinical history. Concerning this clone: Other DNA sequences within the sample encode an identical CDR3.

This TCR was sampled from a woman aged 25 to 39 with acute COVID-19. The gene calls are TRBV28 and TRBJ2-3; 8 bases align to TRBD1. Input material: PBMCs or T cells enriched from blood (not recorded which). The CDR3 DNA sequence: TGTGCCAGCAGTCCGCGGGACAGGAGCACAGATACGCAGTATTTT. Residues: CASSPRDRSTDTQYF.